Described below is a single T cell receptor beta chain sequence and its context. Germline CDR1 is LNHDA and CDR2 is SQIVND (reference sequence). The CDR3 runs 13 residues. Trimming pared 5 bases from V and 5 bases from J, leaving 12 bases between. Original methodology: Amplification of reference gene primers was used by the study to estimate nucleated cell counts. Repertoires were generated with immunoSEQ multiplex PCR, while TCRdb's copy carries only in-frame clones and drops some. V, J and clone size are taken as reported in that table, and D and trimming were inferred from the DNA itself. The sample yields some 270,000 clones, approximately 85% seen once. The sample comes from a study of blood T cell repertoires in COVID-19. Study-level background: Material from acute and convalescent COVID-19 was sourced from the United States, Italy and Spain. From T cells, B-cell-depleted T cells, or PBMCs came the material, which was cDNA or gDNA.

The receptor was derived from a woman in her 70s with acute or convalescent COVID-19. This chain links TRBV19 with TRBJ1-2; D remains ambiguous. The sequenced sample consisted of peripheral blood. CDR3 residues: CASSSTTLYGYTF. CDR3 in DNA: TGTGCCAGTAGTTCGACAACTCTTTATGGCTACACCTTC. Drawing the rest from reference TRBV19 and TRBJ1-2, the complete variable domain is DGGITQSPKYLFRKEGQNVTLSCEQNLNHDAMYWYRQDPGQGLRLIYYSQIVNDFQKGDIAEGYSVSREKKESFPLTVTSAQKNPTAFYLCASSSTTLYGYTFGSGTRLTVV.